What follows describes a single TCR beta chain. Data came from immunoSEQ multiplex PCR; TCRdb stores just in-frame clones and leaves some out. The sample has approximately 79,000 clones, around 90% seen once. V was shortened by 0 bases and J by 5 bases, with 8 bases between the two germline ends. Germline assignment: CDR1 SGHRS and CDR2 YFSETQ. CDR3 length: 14 amino acids. This record belongs to a study of PD-1 blockade in classical Hodgkin lymphoma. The wider study: Patients got intravenous nivolumab 3 mg/kg every 2 weeks.

Each patient's relapse followed autologous stem cell transplantation, and brentuximab vedotin exposure varied. Sequenced here: peripheral blood mononuclear cells (PBMCs), sampled before the second cycle of nivolumab. V and J are TRBV5-1 and TRBJ2-2, with D possibly TRBD1 on 5 matching bases. This receptor was obtained from a human donor with classical Hodgkin lymphoma. CDR3: CASSLADSTGELFF. For the CDR3, the DNA is TGCGCCAGCAGCTTGGCCGACAGTACCGGGGAGCTGTTTTTT.